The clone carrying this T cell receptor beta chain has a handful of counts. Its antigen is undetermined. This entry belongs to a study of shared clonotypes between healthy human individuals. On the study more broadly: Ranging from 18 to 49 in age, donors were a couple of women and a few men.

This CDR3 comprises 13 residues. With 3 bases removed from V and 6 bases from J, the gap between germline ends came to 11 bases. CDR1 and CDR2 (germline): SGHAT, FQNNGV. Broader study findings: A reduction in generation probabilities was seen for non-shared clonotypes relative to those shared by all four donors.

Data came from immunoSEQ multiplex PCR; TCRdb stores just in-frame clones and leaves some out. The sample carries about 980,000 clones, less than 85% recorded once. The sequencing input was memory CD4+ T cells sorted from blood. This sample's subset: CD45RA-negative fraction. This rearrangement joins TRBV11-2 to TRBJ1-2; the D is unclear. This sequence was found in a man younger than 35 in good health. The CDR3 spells CASSLVQTNGYTF. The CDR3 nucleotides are TGTGCCAGCAGCTTGGTCCAAACCAATGGCTACACCTTC.